The 11 T cell receptor beta chains presented below share a single source sample, sequenced in a study of T-cell memory formation after mild COVID-19. TCRdb analysed the 5' RACE reads with MiXCR anew, one entry per CDR3 protein. The sample consists of fewer than 200,000 distinct CDR3 sequences, less than 20% of them appearing once. Sequencing used PBMCs or a T cell subset sorted from them (not recorded which). The receptors here all came from a man aged 18 to 35 who had mild COVID-19 (a few samples of this study predate the infection). Cell type and time point are not known.

The V call is TRBV4-1, the J call TRBJ1-1; tentatively, D is TRBD1 (5 bases). CDR1 and CDR2 from the germline V gene are MGHRA and YSYEKL. Trimming stripped 0 bases from V and 0 bases from J, with 17 bases between. CDR3 length: 18 residues. CDR3 sequence: CASSQDLGGGTMNTEAFF. CDR3 DNA sequence: TGCGCCAGCAGCCAAGATCTTGGTGGAGGGACCATGAACACTGAAGCTTTCTTT.

The V gene is TRBV3-1, the J gene TRBJ2-3; D remains unclear. Trimming shortened V by 0 bases and J by 13 bases, and 14 bases separated the two germline ends. The V gene's germline CDR1 is LGHDT and CDR2 YNNKEL (reference sequence). This CDR3 spans 13 amino acids. The CDR3 reads CASSQDLRAREYF. The CDR3 region has the DNA TGTGCCAGCAGCCAAGATCTAAGGGCCCGGGAGTATTTT.

The sample holds many counts of this clonotype. The genes are TRBV7-9 and TRBJ1-5, with no clear D. Germline V lookup: CDR1 SEHNR, CDR2 FQNEAQ (reference sequence). Between the trimmed V and J ends, which lost 1 base and 11 bases, there was a span of 9 bases. The CDR3 sequence is 12 residues long. DNA for the CDR3: TGTGCCAGCAGCTTAGAACTGTCAGCCCAGCATTTT. Amino acids: CASSLELSAQHF.

This clonotype was counted only a few times. The CDR3 region is CASSFNREKLFF. The CDR3 DNA sequence: TGCGCCAGCAGCTTCAACAGGGAGAAACTGTTTTTT. The chain recombines TRBV5-1 with TRBJ1-4; a weak D match, TRBD1 (6 bases). The ends were cut back, 2 bases at V and 11 bases at J, with 10 bases in the middle. The germline CDR1 and CDR2 sequences are SGHRS and YFSETQ. The CDR3 sequence is 12 residues long.

The chain is built from TRBV10-2 and TRBJ2-3, with 12 bases aligning to TRBD2. The length of the CDR3 is 16 residues. Germline V CDR1 and CDR2: WSHSY, SAAADI. Trimming removed 6 bases from V and 6 bases from J; junction bases left unmatched: 10. In DNA form, the CDR3 reads TGCGCCAGCAGCTGGACGACTAGCGGGGGTAGGGATACGCAGTATTTT. Residues: CASSWTTSGGRDTQYF.

The genes are TRBV12-3 or TRBV12-4 and TRBJ2-3, with D perhaps given as TRBD1 or TRBD2 (6 bases each). The V and J ends lost 4 bases and 9 bases respectively, with 11 bases between them. This CDR3 is 12 amino acids long. CDR3 DNA: TGTGCCAGCAGTTGGGGGGCCGGGACGCAGTATTTT. As protein: CASSWGAGTQYF.

At least ten counts were recorded for this clonotype. This chain joins TRBV2 and TRBJ2-7; 8 bases are shared with TRBD1. Germline V gene data show CDR1 as SNHLY and CDR2 as FYNNEI. V lost 2 bases, J lost 2 bases, and 2 bases stayed unmatched. The CDR3 has 14 amino acids. CDR3 region: CASSEQGATYEQYV. The CDR3, as DNA: TGTGCCAGCAGTGAACAGGGGGCGACCTACGAGCAGTACGTC.

This clonotype was observed a few times. This chain's CDR3 is CASSWTAGVYEQYV. CDR3 nucleotide sequence: TGTGCCAGCAGTTGGACCGCAGGGGTCTACGAGCAGTACGTC. This chain links TRBV6-6 with TRBJ2-7; TRBD1 is a possible D gene (6 bases). The V gene lost 4 bases and the J gene lost 3 bases, with 13 bases spanning the gap. The CDR3 extends over 14 amino acids. CDR1 MNHNY and CDR2 SVGAGI come from the germline V gene (reference sequence).

In its sample, this clonotype was seen a few times. The chain uses TRBV19 and TRBJ2-2; 7 nucleotides match TRBD1. The CDR3 is made up of 14 amino acids. The germline CDR1 and CDR2 sequences are LNHDA and SQIVND (reference sequence). Trimming took 6 bases from V and 5 from J; bases not matched to a gene: 6. The CDR3 is CASRGQASTGELFF. The CDR3 nucleotides read TGTGCCAGTAGAGGACAGGCGTCAACCGGGGAGCTGTTTTTT.

This clonotype was counted between two and nine times. The rearrangement uses TRBV30 and TRBJ2-7; either TRBD1 or TRBD2 may supply D (5 bases each). V was clipped by 3 bases and J by 4 bases, with 7 bases between them. The V gene's germline CDR1 is GTSNPN and CDR2 SVGIG (reference sequence). CDR3 length: 11 residues. In DNA, the CDR3 is TGTGCCTGGAGCGAGGGGTACGAGCAGTACTTC. It translates to CAWSEGYEQYF. Filled out from reference TRBV30 and TRBJ2-7, the complete variable domain reads SQTIHQWPATLVQPVGSPLSLECTVEGTSNPNLYWYRQAAGRGLQLLFYSVGIGQISSEVPQNLSASRPQDRQFILSSKKLLLSDSGFYLCAWSEGYEQYFGPGTRLTVT.

V gene TRBV6-2 or TRBV6-3 combines with J gene TRBJ2-7, with a weak D call TRBD1 (5 bases). The V and J ends lost 6 bases and 5 bases respectively, with 8 bases between them. The CDR3 is made up of 11 amino acids. Germline CDR1 MNHEY, CDR2 SVGEGT. CDR3 sequence reads: CASRSDNEQYV. CDR3 coding DNA: TGTGCCAGCAGGTCGGACAACGAGCAGTACGTC.